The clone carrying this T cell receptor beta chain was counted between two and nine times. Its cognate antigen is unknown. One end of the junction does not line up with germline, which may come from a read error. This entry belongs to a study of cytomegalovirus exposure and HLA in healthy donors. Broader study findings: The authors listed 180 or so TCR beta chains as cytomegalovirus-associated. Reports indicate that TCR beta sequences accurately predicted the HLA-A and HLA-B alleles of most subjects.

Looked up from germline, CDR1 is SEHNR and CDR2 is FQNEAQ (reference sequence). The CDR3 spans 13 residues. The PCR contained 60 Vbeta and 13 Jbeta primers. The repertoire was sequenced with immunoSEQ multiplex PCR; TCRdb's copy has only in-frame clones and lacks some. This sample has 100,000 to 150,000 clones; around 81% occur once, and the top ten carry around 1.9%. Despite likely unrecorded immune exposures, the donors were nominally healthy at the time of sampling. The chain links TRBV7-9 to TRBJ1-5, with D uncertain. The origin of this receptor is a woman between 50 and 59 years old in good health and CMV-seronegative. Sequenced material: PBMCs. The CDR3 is CASSLNSNQPQNF. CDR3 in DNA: TGTGCCAGCAGCTTAAACAGTAATCAGCCCCAGAATTTT.